What follows are 28 T cell receptor beta chains derived from one specimen sequenced in a study of blood T cell repertoires in COVID-19. TCRdb keeps only in-frame clones here, not all; method: immunoSEQ multiplex PCR. The table has approximately 50,000 clones, around 90% seen once. The sample taken for sequencing was peripheral blood. Receptors originate from a man aged 45 to 65 with active COVID-19.

V and J are TRBV3-1 (or the pseudogene TRBV3-2) and TRBJ2-3; D may be TRBD2 (6 bases). CDR1 and CDR2 from the germline V gene are LGHDT and YNNKEL (reference sequence). The CDR3 has 17 residues. Trimming left V 4 bases short and J 5 bases short, with 22 bases between. CDR3 nucleotides: TGTGCCAGCAGCCCGAGTACGGTAGCGGAGATATTAGATACGCAGTATTTT. Translated: CASSPSTVAEILDTQYF.

V usage is TRBV7-9 and J usage is TRBJ2-2; tentative D call: TRBD2 (5 bases). Germline lookup yields CDR1 SEHNR and CDR2 FQNEAQ (reference sequence). This CDR3 has 16 amino acids. Trimming pared 2 bases from V and 1 base from J, leaving 11 bases between. The CDR3 here is CASSLSGLVNTGELFF. For the CDR3, the DNA is TGTGCCAGCAGCTTATCTGGACTTGTGAACACCGGGGAGCTGTTTTTT.

The chain couples TRBV4-3 to TRBJ2-6; TRBD1 matches at 9 bases. Germline V gene sequence: CDR1 LGHNA, CDR2 YSLEER. The V gene end was trimmed by 1 base and the J gene end by 1 base; junction bases not matched to a gene: 2. CDR3 length: 17 amino acids. The CDR3 spells CASSQGGQGSGANVLTF. The DNA of the CDR3 is TGCGCCAGCAGCCAAGGGGGACAGGGTTCTGGGGCCAACGTCCTGACTTTC.

J is TRBJ2-6 and V is TRBV30; no clear D gene. From germline, CDR1 is GTSNPN and CDR2 SVGIG (reference sequence). V lost 1 base, J lost 0 bases, and 13 bases lay in between. The CDR3 runs to 17 residues. The DNA for the CDR3 is TGTGCCTGGAGTGCAGTCCAGTTCTCCTCTGGGGCCAACGTCCTGACTTTC. Protein sequence: CAWSAVQFSSGANVLTF.

The V gene is TRBV14, the J gene TRBJ1-1, with TRBD1 matching 7 bases. The V gene end was trimmed by 1 base and the J gene end by 10 bases; junction bases not matched to a gene: 15. There are 16 residues in the CDR3. From germline, CDR1 is SGHDN and CDR2 FVKESK. CDR3 residues: CASSQGGSGDRGAAFF. Written as DNA, the CDR3 is TGTGCCAGCAGCCAAGGCGGATCAGGGGACAGAGGAGCAGCTTTCTTT.

The V and J genes are TRBV27 and TRBJ1-6; no definite D call. Germline lookup yields CDR1 MNHEY and CDR2 SMNVEV (reference sequence). Trimming cost V 6 bases and J 3 bases, with 12 bases left between them. The CDR3 runs to 15 residues. CDR3 nucleotide sequence: TGTGCCAGCAGAGTAGGGAGTATCTATAATTCACCCCTCCACTTT. Its protein product is CASRVGSIYNSPLHF.

This clone was detected a few times. The chain employs TRBV6-5 and TRBJ2-7, with 7 bases that match TRBD1. V shed 6 bases and J 6 bases; nucleotides not matched to a gene: 8. CDR1 and CDR2 from the germline V gene are MNHEY and SVGAGI. The CDR3 runs 13 residues. CDR3 coding DNA: TGTGCCAGCAGCAAGACAGGGTCCGGCGAGCAGTACTTC. Its translation: CASSKTGSGEQYF.

The chain has TRBV3-1 (or the pseudogene TRBV3-2) and TRBJ1-1; D remains ambiguous. Germline loops: CDR1 LGHDT, CDR2 YNNKEL (reference sequence). Trimming cost V 1 base and J 6 bases, with 12 bases left between them. The CDR3 sequence is 14 residues long. CDR3 in DNA: TGTGCCAGCAGCCAAGCGGGCCGGGGAGCTGAAGCTTTCTTT. Encoded protein: CASSQAGRGAEAFF.

The chain recombines TRBV3-1 (or the pseudogene TRBV3-2) with TRBJ1-2; D is unresolved. Trimming stripped 2 bases from V and 4 bases from J, with 8 bases between. The CDR3 has 13 residues. The germline V gene has CDR1 LGHDT and CDR2 YNNKEL (reference sequence). The CDR3 DNA sequence: TGTGCCAGCAGCCAATACAGATCCTATGGCTACACCTTC. Residues: CASSQYRSYGYTF.

This chain joins TRBV9 and TRBJ2-3, with D possibly being TRBD2 (6 bases). This CDR3 contains 11 residues. CDR1 and CDR2 from the germline V gene are SGDLS and YYNGEE. The V and J ends lost 2 bases and 8 bases respectively, with 6 bases between them. CDR3 residues: CASSVGGTQYF. The CDR3 DNA follows: TGTGCCAGCAGCGTGGGAGGTACGCAGTATTTT.

In its sample, this clone was seen a few times. CDR3 sequence (DNA): TGTGCCAGCAGCTTATCACGAGGGGGGGTACGGGCCAACGTCCTGACTTTC. Its translation: CASSLSRGGVRANVLTF. The V call is TRBV11-2, the J call TRBJ2-6, with D perhaps matching TRBD2 (7 bases). The CDR3 loop spans 17 amino acids. Germline CDR1 SGHAT, CDR2 FQNNGV. V was pared by 2 bases and J by 5 bases, with 16 bases between.

The chain links TRBV19 to TRBJ2-3; 7 bases match TRBD1. Trimming removed 5 bases from V and 1 base from J; junction bases left unmatched: 9. The CDR3 consists of 16 residues. Germline values: CDR1 LNHDA, CDR2 SQIVND (reference sequence). The CDR3 sequence is CASSPQTGSRTDTQYF. DNA for the CDR3: TGTGCCAGTAGTCCCCAGACAGGGTCCCGCACAGATACGCAGTATTTT.

The V gene is TRBV7-2, the J gene TRBJ1-1; possible D gene TRBD1, 6 bases. The germline V gene has CDR1 SGHTA and CDR2 FQGNSA. This CDR3 has 13 residues. CDR3 region: CAALGGGHTEAFF. The CDR3 nucleotides are TGTGCGGCTCTCGGGGGGGGCCACACTGAAGCTTTCTTT.

V is TRBV11-2 and J is TRBJ2-3, with D uncertain. Trimming shortened V by 5 bases and J by 1 base, and 4 bases separated the two germline ends. The germline V gene encodes CDR1 SGHAT and CDR2 FQNNGV. The CDR3 runs to 12 residues. DNA for the CDR3: TGTGCCAGCAGCCCGGGCACAGATACGCAGTATTTT. Residues: CASSPGTDTQYF.

This rearrangement joins TRBV28 to TRBJ2-3, with 8 bases identical to TRBD2. The V and J ends lost 6 bases and 3 bases, in that order; junction bases with no gene match: 5. This CDR3 comprises 14 residues. Germline CDR1 and CDR2: MDHEN and SYDVKM. In DNA, the CDR3 is TGTGCCAGCAGCGTAGCGGGGACGACAGATACGCAGTATTTT. Its protein is CASSVAGTTDTQYF. Full variable domain (missing parts from reference TRBV28 and TRBJ2-3): DVKVTQSSRYLVKRTGEKVFLECVQDMDHENMFWYRQDPGLGLRLIYFSYDVKMKEKGDIPEGYSVSREKKERFSLILESASTNQTSMYLCASSVAGTTDTQYFGPGTRLTVL.

The chain links TRBV2 to TRBJ1-1; D not resolved. Germline values: CDR1 SNHLY, CDR2 FYNNEI. Deletions cut 4 bases from V and 5 bases from J, with 11 bases between. The CDR3 sequence is 13 residues long. The CDR3 DNA reads TGTGCCAGCAGTGGGGGAGGGAGGACTGAAGCTTTCTTT. It is translated as CASSGGGRTEAFF.

This sequence joins TRBV9 and TRBJ2-3; TRBD2 matches 10 bases. Germline V gene lookup returns CDR1 SGDLS and CDR2 YYNGEE. The CDR3 runs 15 residues. Trimming removed 3 bases from V and 6 bases from J; junction bases left unmatched: 7. CDR3 nucleotides: TGTGCCAGCAGCGGAGTAGCGGGGGGAGGGGATACGCAGTATTTT. This sequence encodes CASSGVAGGGDTQYF. The whole variable domain, filled in from reference TRBV9 and TRBJ2-3, reads DSGVTQTPKHLITATGQRVTLRCSPRSGDLSVYWYQQSLDQGLQFLIQYYNGEERAKGNILERFSAQQFPDLHSELNLSSLELGDSALYFCASSGVAGGGDTQYFGPGTRLTVL.

V is TRBV11-2 and J is TRBJ2-1; D not resolved. V gave up 7 bases and J gave up 0 bases, with 13 bases separating them. Germline values: CDR1 SGHAT, CDR2 FQNNGV. CDR3 length: 15 residues. The CDR3 here is CASNPGFGSYNEQFF. As DNA, the CDR3 is TGTGCCAGCAACCCCGGGTTCGGCTCCTACAATGAGCAGTTCTTC. Filled out from reference TRBV11-2 and TRBJ2-1, the complete variable domain reads EAGVAQSPRYKIIEKRQSVAFWCNPISGHATLYWYQQILGQGPKLLIQFQNNGVVDDSQLPKDRFSAERLKGVDSTLKIQPAKLEDSAVYLCASNPGFGSYNEQFFGPGTRLTVL.

The chain joins TRBV4-3 to TRBJ2-1; D is perhaps TRBD2 (5 bases). The germline gives CDR1 LGHNA, CDR2 YSLEER. This CDR3 is built from 13 residues. Trimming stripped 2 bases from V and 6 bases from J, with 8 bases between. The CDR3 DNA sequence: TGCGCCAGCAGCCAACTAGCTTCCAATGAGCAGTTCTTC. Protein sequence: CASSQLASNEQFF.

The V call is TRBV20-1, the J call TRBJ1-1, with D perhaps matching TRBD1 (6 bases). V gave up 3 bases and J gave up 0 bases, with 14 bases separating them. Germline V gene sequence: CDR1 DFQATT, CDR2 SNEGSKA (reference sequence). The CDR3 extends over 15 amino acids. CDR3 nucleotides: TGCAGTGCTAGTAAGGGGGGGAGCATGAACACTGAAGCTTTCTTT. This encodes CSASKGGSMNTEAFF.

The V gene is TRBV7-9, the J gene TRBJ1-4; D is unresolved. Germline lookup yields CDR1 SEHNR and CDR2 FQNEAQ (reference sequence). Trimming took off 1 base at V and 8 bases at J, with 5 bases between the two ends. CDR3 length equals 12 residues. The CDR3 coding sequence is TGTGCCAGCAGCTTAGACTCAGAAAAACTGTTTTTT. Translated: CASSLDSEKLFF.

This clone was counted a single time. The rearrangement uses TRBV27 and TRBJ2-7, with 10 bases aligning to TRBD2. CDR3 length: 16 residues. The germline gives CDR1 MNHEY, CDR2 SMNVEV (reference sequence). V lost 1 base and J lost 7; bases outside the gene matches: 10. The CDR3 region has the DNA TGTGCCAGCAGTTTATTAAGCGGGAGGGCCCAATTTGAGCAGTACTTC. Protein: CASSLLSGRAQFEQYF.

This rearrangement joins TRBV7-8 to TRBJ2-1; 10 nucleotides match TRBD2. The germline V gene encodes CDR1 SGHVS and CDR2 FQNEAQ. The CDR3 is 17 residues long. J gave up 4 bases and V 8 bases, and 14 bases lay outside the gene matches. As DNA, the CDR3 is TGTGCCAGCCGTAGCGGGAGGAGCATACATACATACAATGAGCAGTTCTTC. Residues: CASRSGRSIHTYNEQFF.

This chain joins TRBV6-5 and TRBJ1-1; 9 positions match TRBD1. V shed 6 bases, J shed 6 bases, and the junction held 8 bases outside the gene matches. The CDR3 spans 14 residues. Germline-derived CDR1 and CDR2 are MNHEY and SVGAGI. The CDR3 DNA sequence: TGTGCCAGCAGCCGGGACAGGGTCGCAGCTGAAGCTTTCTTT. Its protein is CASSRDRVAAEAFF.

V and J are TRBV2 and TRBJ1-1; the D gene is possibly TRBD1 (5 bases). This CDR3 spans 14 amino acids. In germline, CDR1 is SNHLY, CDR2 FYNNEI. Between the trimmed V and J ends, which lost 3 bases and 1 base, there was a span of 9 bases. The CDR3 protein is CASSDDSKNTEAFF. The CDR3 nucleotides read TGTGCCAGCAGTGACGACAGCAAGAACACTGAAGCTTTCTTT.

The chain recombines TRBV12-3 or TRBV12-4 with TRBJ1-5, with unresolved D. V was clipped by 3 bases and J by 6 bases, with 9 bases between them. This CDR3 spans 13 amino acids. The CDR3 sequence is CASSLRPGQPQHF. The CDR3 coding sequence is TGTGCCAGCAGTTTGCGTCCGGGTCAGCCCCAGCATTTT.

V and J are TRBV7-9 and TRBJ1-6; 9 bases align to TRBD1. From germline, CDR1 is SEHNR and CDR2 FQNEAQ (reference sequence). The ends lost 1 base at V and 6 bases at J; junction bases unmatched: 1. The CDR3 has 15 residues. The CDR3 DNA reads TGTGCCAGCAGCTTAGGACAGGGGGTTAATTCACCCCTCCACTTT. Encoded protein: CASSLGQGVNSPLHF.

This rearrangement joins TRBV5-5 to TRBJ2-7; 8 nucleotides agree with TRBD1. CDR1 is SGHKS and CDR2 is YYEKEE in the germline V gene (reference sequence). The CDR3 is 15 amino acids. Unmatched junction bases numbered 8, after V lost 4 bases and J lost 2 bases. CDR3 coding DNA: TGTGCCAGCAGCCTACGAGGGACAGGTCCCTACGAGCAGTACTTC. Its protein is CASSLRGTGPYEQYF.